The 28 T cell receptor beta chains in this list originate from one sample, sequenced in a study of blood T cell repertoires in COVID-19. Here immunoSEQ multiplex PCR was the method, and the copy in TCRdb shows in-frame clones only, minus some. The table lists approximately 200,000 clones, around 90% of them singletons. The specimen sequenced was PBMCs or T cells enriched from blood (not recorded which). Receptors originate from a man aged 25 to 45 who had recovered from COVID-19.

The CDR3 sequence is CASSWDRENEKLFF. The DNA of the CDR3 is TGTGCCAGCAGTTGGGACAGGGAAAATGAAAAACTGTTTTTT. The chain has TRBV6-5 and TRBJ1-4; 9 bases are shared with TRBD1. CDR1 and CDR2 from the germline V gene are MNHEY and SVGAGI. There are 14 residues in the CDR3. The junction had 2 bases not matched to a gene; V was cut back by 4 bases and J by 5 bases.

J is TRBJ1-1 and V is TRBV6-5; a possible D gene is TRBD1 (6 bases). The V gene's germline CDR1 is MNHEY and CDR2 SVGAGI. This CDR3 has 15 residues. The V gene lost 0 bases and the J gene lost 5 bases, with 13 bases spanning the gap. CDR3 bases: TGTGCCAGCAGTTACTCGGCCAGGGGTTGGACTGAAGCTTTCTTT. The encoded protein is CASSYSARGWTEAFF.

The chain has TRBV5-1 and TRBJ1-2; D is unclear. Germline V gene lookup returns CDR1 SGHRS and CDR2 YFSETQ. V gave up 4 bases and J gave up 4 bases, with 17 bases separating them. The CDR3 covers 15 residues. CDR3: CASSPDGELTYGYTF. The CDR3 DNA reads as TGCGCCAGCAGCCCGGACGGGGAATTGACCTATGGCTACACCTTC.

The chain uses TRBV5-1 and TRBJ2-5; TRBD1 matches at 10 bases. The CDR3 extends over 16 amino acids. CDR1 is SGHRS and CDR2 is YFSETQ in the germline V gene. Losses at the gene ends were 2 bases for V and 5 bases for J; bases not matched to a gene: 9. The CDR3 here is CASSFPGTGVYETQYF. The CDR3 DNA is TGCGCCAGCAGCTTCCCCGGGACAGGGGTTTATGAGACCCAGTACTTC. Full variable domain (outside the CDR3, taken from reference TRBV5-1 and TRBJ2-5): KAGVTQTPRYLIKTRGQQVTLSCSPISGHRSVSWYQQTPGQGLQFLFEYFSETQRNKGNFPGRFSGRQFSNSRSEMNVSTLELGDSALYLCASSFPGTGVYETQYFGPGTRLLVL.

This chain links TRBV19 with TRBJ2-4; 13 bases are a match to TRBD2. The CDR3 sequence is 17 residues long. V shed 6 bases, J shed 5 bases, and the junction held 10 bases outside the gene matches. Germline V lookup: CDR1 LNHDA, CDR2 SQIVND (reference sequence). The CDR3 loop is CASSKSTSGRSENIQYF. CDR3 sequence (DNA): TGTGCCAGTAGCAAATCGACTAGCGGGAGGTCGGAAAACATTCAGTACTTC.

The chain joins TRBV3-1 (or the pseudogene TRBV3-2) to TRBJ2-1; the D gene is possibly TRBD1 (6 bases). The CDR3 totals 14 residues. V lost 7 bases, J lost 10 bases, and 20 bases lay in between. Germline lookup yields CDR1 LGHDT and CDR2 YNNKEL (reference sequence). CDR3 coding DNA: TGTGCCAGCAAAAAATACAGGGAGTTAGGGGAGCAGTTCTTC. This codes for CASKKYRELGEQFF.

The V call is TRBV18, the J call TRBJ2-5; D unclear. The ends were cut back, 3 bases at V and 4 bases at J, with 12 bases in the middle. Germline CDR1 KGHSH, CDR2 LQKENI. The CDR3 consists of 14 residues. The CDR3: CASSPMAGRETQYF. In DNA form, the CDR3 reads TGTGCCAGCTCACCTATGGCAGGCCGAGAGACCCAGTACTTC.

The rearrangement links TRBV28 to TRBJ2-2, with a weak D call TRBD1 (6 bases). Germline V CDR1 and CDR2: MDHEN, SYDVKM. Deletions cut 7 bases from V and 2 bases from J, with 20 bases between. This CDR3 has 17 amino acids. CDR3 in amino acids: CASTSPQGRINTGELFF. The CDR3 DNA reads TGTGCCAGCACCTCACCCCAGGGGCGGATTAACACCGGGGAGCTGTTTTTT.

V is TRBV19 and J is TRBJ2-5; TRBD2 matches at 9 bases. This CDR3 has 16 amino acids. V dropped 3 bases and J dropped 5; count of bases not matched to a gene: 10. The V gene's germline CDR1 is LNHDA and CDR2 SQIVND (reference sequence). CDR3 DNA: TGTGCCAGTAGTATCGCGGGGGGGACATTTACGGAGACCCAGTACTTC. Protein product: CASSIAGGTFTETQYF.

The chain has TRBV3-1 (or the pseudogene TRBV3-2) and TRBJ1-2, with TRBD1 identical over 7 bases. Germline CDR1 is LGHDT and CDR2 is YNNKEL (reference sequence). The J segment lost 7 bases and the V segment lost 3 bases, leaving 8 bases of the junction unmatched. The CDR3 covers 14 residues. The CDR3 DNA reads TGTGCCAGCAGCCACCGGGGACAGTTCTCTGGCTACACCTTC. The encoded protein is CASSHRGQFSGYTF.

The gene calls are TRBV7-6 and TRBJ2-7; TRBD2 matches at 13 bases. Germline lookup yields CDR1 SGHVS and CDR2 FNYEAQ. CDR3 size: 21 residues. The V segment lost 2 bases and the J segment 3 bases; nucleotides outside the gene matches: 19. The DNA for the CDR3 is TGTGCCAGCAGCTTACCCTCCCGGGGGACTAGCGGGAAATATAATGACTACGAGCAGTACTTC. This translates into CASSLPSRGTSGKYNDYEQYF.

The CDR3 DNA follows: TGCGCCAGCATGTTCGGACTAGCGTTATACGAGCAGTACTTC. Protein product: CASMFGLALYEQYF. The chain employs TRBV10-2 and TRBJ2-7; 9 bases align to TRBD2. CDR3 size: 14 residues. The V segment lost 7 bases and the J segment 4 bases; nucleotides outside the gene matches: 8. CDR1 and CDR2 from the germline V gene are WSHSY and SAAADI.

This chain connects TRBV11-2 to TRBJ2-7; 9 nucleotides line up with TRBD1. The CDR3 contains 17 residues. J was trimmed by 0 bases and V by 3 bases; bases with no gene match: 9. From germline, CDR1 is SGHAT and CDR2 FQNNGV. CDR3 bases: TGTGCCAGCAGCTTTGACAGGGGGTTCACAAGCTCCTACGAGCAGTACTTC. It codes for CASSFDRGFTSSYEQYF. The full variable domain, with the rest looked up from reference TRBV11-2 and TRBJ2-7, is EAGVAQSPRYKIIEKRQSVAFWCNPISGHATLYWYQQILGQGPKLLIQFQNNGVVDDSQLPKDRFSAERLKGVDSTLKIQPAKLEDSAVYLCASSFDRGFTSSYEQYFGPGTRLTVT.

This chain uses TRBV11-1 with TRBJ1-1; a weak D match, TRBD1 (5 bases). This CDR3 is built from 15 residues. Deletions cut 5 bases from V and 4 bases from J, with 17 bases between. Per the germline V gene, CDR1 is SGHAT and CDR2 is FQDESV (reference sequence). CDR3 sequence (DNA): TGTGCCAGCAGCACCACCCTGGGGGGGGGCACTGAAGCTTTCTTT. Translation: CASSTTLGGGTEAFF.

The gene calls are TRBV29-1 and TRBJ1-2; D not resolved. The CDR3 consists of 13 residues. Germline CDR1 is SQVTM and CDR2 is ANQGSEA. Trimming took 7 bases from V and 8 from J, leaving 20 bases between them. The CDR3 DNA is TGCAGCGCCTCTCTGGGGAGTTGGTGGGGCTACACCTTC. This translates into CSASLGSWWGYTF.

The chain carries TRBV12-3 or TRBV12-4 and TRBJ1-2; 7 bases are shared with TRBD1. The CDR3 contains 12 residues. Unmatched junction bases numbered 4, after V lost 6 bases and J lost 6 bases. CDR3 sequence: CASRSQGNGYTF. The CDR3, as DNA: TGTGCCAGCAGATCACAGGGGAATGGCTACACCTTC.

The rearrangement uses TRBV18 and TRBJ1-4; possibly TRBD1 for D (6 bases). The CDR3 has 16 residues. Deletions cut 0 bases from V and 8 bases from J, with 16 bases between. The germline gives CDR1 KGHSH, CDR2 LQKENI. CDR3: CASSPPNQGYGEKLFF. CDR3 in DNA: TGTGCCAGCTCACCACCGAACCAGGGGTATGGAGAAAAACTGTTTTTT.

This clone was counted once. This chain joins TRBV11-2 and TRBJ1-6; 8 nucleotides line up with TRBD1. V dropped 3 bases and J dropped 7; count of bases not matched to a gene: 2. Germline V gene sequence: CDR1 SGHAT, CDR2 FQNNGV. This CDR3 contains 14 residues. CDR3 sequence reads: CASSFTGGNSPLHF. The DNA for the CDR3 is TGTGCCAGCAGCTTTACAGGGGGAAATTCACCCCTCCACTTT.

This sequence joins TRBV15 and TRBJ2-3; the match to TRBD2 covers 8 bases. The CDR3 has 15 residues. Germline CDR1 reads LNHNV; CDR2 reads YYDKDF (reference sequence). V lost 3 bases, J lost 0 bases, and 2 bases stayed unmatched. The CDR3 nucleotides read TGTGCCACCAGCAGTACTAGCGGTAGCACAGATACGCAGTATTTT. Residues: CATSSTSGSTDTQYF.

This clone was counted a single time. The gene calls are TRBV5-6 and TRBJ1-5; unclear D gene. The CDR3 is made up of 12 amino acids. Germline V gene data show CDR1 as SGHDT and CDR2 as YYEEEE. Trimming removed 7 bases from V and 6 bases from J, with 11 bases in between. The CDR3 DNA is TGTGCCAGCGAAAGGCGCGGTCAGCCCCAGCATTTT. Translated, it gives CASERRGQPQHF.

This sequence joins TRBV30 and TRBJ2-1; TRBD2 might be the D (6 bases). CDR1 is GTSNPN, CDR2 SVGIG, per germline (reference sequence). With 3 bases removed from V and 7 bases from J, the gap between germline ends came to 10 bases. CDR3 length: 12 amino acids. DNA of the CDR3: TGTGCCTGGAGAGCAAGCGGGAATGAGCAGTTCTTC. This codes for CAWRASGNEQFF.

DNA for the CDR3: TGTGCCAGCAGTGAAGTAGGGGGACTAGCGGGGTGGGTTGAAGAGACCCAGTACTTC. Residues: CASSEVGGLAGWVEETQYF. This chain links TRBV2 with TRBJ2-5; 13 nucleotides line up with TRBD2. V was clipped by 1 base and J by 3 bases; unmatched bases: 11. Germline assignment: CDR1 SNHLY and CDR2 FYNNEI. The CDR3 contains 19 residues.

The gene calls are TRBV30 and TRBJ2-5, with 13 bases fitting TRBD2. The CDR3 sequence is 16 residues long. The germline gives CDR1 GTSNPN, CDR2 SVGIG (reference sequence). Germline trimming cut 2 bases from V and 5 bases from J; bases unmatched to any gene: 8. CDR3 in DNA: TGTGCCTGGAGTCCGGGACTAGCGGGAAGTGGTGAGACCCAGTACTTC. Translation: CAWSPGLAGSGETQYF.

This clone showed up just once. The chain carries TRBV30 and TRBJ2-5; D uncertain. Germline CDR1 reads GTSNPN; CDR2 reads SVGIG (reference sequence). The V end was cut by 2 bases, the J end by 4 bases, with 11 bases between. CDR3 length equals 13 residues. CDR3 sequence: CAWSKAGRETQYF. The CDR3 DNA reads TGTGCCTGGAGTAAGGCAGGTAGAGAGACCCAGTACTTC.

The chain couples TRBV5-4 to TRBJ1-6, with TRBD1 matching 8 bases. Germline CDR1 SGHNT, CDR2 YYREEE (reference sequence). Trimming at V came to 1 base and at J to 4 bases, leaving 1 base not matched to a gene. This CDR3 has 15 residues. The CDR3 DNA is TGTGCCAGCAGCTTGTGGGACAGGTATAATTCACCCCTCCACTTT. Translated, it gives CASSLWDRYNSPLHF.

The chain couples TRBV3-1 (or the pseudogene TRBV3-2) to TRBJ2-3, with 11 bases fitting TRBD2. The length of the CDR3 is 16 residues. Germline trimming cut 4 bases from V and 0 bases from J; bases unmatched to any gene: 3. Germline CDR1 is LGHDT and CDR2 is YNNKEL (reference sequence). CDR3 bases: TGTGCCAGCAGCCGACGGACTAGCGGGAGCACAGATACGCAGTATTTT. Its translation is CASSRRTSGSTDTQYF.

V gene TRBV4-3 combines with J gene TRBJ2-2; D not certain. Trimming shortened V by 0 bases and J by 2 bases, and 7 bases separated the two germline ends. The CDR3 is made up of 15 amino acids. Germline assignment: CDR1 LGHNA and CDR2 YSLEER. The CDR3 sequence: CASSQESFNTGELFF. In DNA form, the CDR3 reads TGCGCCAGCAGCCAAGAGTCATTCAACACCGGGGAGCTGTTTTTT.

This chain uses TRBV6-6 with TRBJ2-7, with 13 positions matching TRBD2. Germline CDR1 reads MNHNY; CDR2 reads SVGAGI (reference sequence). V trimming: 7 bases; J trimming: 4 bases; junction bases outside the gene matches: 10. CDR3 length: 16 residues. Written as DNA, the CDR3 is TGTGCCAGCACGGCCGGGACTAGCGGGATCTTTTACGAGCAGTACTTC. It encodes CASTAGTSGIFYEQYF.